Below, one TCR beta chain is given with its context. Its antigen is not yet known. Per-base quality was not reported, and no clone a single base away is much larger than it. This record belongs to a study of T cell repertoires in cytomegalovirus infection (dated by TCRdb to the late 2010s). Turning to the overall study: The peptide stimulations were aimed at well-studied HLA-B-restricted epitopes as well as recently identified HLA-C-restricted CMV epitopes, whose presentation resists viral immunomodulation. Donor HLA type was relevant to the analysis, as public TCR beta signatures indicated carriage of CMV infection together with the matching HLA type. What the work shows at the level of the full study, not this receptor alone: The ex vivo response was dominated by HLA-C-restricted CMV-specific TCR beta clonotypes, which also provided the single most frequent clonotype in two of eight donors. In both this cohort and an independent cohort of a few hundred donors, the cumulative frequency of public TCR beta family members distinguished carriers of CMV infection plus the relevant HLA type.

The run used an Illumina HiSeq 1500. TCRdb's own reprocessing of the public reads used fastp at Q25 and MiXCR and kept productive beta chains. Every CDR3 protein is listed once, alongside the most common genes and DNA of its rows. This sample holds around 200,000 distinct CDR3 sequences; about 40% were observed only once. The top ten hold approximately 60% of the sample. What this sample's treatment or condition label stands for: in vitro stimulation with specific CMV peptide epitopes to enrich CMV-specific T cells. CDR1 SNHLY and CDR2 FYNNEI are derived from the germline V gene. The CDR3 runs 13 amino acids, cysteine and phenylalanine included. Only CDR3 DNA is held: 39 bases, read in frame from base 1. Deletion took 7 bases off V and 3 bases off J, with a span of 9 bases between the germline ends.

The receptor's source is a human donor in good health (CMV status not recorded). Some clones in this sample may be carry-over from other donors' samples. This chain is built from TRBV2 and TRBJ2-2; the D gene cannot be named for sure. Sequences were derived from CD8+ T cells from cultured PBMCs, sampled from culture after CMV antigen stimulation. DNA sequence: TGTGCCAGCATATCTGACCACACCGGGGAGCTGTTTTTT. It translates to CASISDHTGELFF.